The sequence of this T cell receptor beta chain was determined in a study of metastatic and nonmetastatic thyroid tumors. Details on this clone: Its antigen is still unknown.

This CDR3 contains 15 residues. Trimming took 3 bases from V and 3 from J; bases not matched to a gene: 5. CDR1 is KGHSH, CDR2 LQKENI, per germline. Through MiXCR, TCRdb re-clonotyped the PCR reads. The table has roughly 30,000 clones, around a quarter seen once; the top ten hold 13% to 15%. General observations from the study: TCR beta diversity was reportedly significantly higher in malignant thyroid tumors than benign nodules, in blood and tumor.

The entire patient cohort was treatment-naive prior to thyroid surgery. The chain employs TRBV18 and TRBJ2-7; 10 positions agree with TRBD1. Sequenced input: blood. The TCR was taken from a female donor with papillary thyroid cancer or a benign thyroid nodule (not recorded which). Some clones in this sample may be carry-over from other donors' samples. CDR3 nucleotide sequence: TGTGCCAGCTCACCGGGACAGGGGTACCTCTACGAGCAGTACTTC. Encoded protein: CASSPGQGYLYEQYF.